This is a list of T cell receptor beta chains from one sample in a study of blood T cell repertoires in COVID-19. Sequencing was performed with immunoSEQ multiplex PCR; in TCRdb, only in-frame clones are kept and a portion is missing. The top ten hold approximately 3% of the sample, which has approximately 200,000 clones, roughly 84% seen once. The material sequenced was PBMCs or T cells enriched from blood (not recorded which). The receptors originated from a woman aged 30 to 39 who had recovered from COVID-19. CDR3s include the opening cysteine and the closing phenylalanine or tryptophan. Fields, in order: D gene, V gene, clone size, J gene, CDR3 protein, CDR3 DNA. A D gene is named only where the DNA matches it firmly. The size entry is marked missing in some rows and otherwise reads once, few, many or a size class.

D gene: NA; V gene: TRBV15; clone size: NA; J gene: TRBJ1-5; CDR3 protein: CATSTRGGRGNQPQHF; CDR3 DNA: TGTGCCACCAGCACAAGGGGAGGGAGGGGCAATCAGCCCCAGCATTTT
D gene: TRBD1; V gene: TRBV6-2/TRBV6-3; clone size: NA; J gene: TRBJ1-5; CDR3 protein: CASSLTGWQPQHF; CDR3 DNA: TGTGCCAGCAGTCTGACAGGGTGGCAGCCCCAGCATTTT
D gene: TRBD2; V gene: TRBV9; clone size: NA; J gene: TRBJ2-3; CDR3 protein: CAAGAGGSTDTQYF; CDR3 DNA: TGTGCCGCGGGGGCGGGAGGTAGCACAGATACGCAGTATTTT
D gene: TRBD2; V gene: TRBV7-6; clone size: NA; J gene: TRBJ2-3; CDR3 protein: CASSLLSGGSTDTQYF; CDR3 DNA: TGTGCCAGCAGCTTACTAAGCGGGGGGAGCACAGATACGCAGTATTTT
D gene: NA; V gene: TRBV9; clone size: NA; J gene: TRBJ2-2; CDR3 protein: CASSVESQGQIISNTGELFF; CDR3 DNA: TGTGCCAGCAGCGTAGAATCCCAAGGACAGATTATTAGTAACACCGGGGAGCTGTTTTTT
D gene: TRBD1; V gene: TRBV29-1; clone size: NA; J gene: TRBJ1-1; CDR3 protein: CSVRGQGNENTEAFF; CDR3 DNA: TGCAGCGTCCGGGGACAGGGTAATGAGAACACTGAAGCTTTCTTT
D gene: NA; V gene: TRBV18; clone size: NA; J gene: TRBJ1-1; CDR3 protein: CASSPPGARNTEGKAFF; CDR3 DNA: TGTGCCAGCTCACCACCGGGGGCCCGGAACACTGAAGGAAAAGCTTTCTTT
D gene: NA; V gene: TRBV6-1; clone size: NA; J gene: TRBJ2-5; CDR3 protein: CASSEGHFQPYF; CDR3 DNA: TGTGCCAGCAGTGAGGGCCATTTTCAGCCGTACTTC
D gene: NA; V gene: TRBV5-4; clone size: NA; J gene: TRBJ1-1; CDR3 protein: CASSFGHGRGEAFF; CDR3 DNA: TGTGCCAGCAGCTTTGGACACGGCAGGGGTGAAGCTTTCTTT
D gene: NA; V gene: TRBV4-2; clone size: once; J gene: TRBJ1-2; CDR3 protein: CASSSRVRNNYGYTF; CDR3 DNA: TGTGCCAGCAGCTCGAGGGTTAGAAATAACTATGGCTACACCTTC
D gene: TRBD1; V gene: TRBV5-1; clone size: NA; J gene: TRBJ1-4; CDR3 protein: CASSFGQGSLQEKLFF; CDR3 DNA: TGCGCCAGCAGCTTCGGACAGGGAAGCCTCCAAGAAAAACTGTTTTTT
D gene: TRBD1; V gene: TRBV7-2; clone size: NA; J gene: TRBJ2-3; CDR3 protein: CASSPGTGVADTQYF; CDR3 DNA: TGTGCCAGCAGCCCCGGGACAGGGGTCGCAGATACGCAGTATTTT
D gene: TRBD2; V gene: TRBV27; clone size: NA; J gene: TRBJ2-1; CDR3 protein: CASSKNGRDEQFF; CDR3 DNA: TGTGCCAGCAGTAAAAACGGGAGGGATGAGCAGTTCTTC
D gene: NA; V gene: TRBV5-1; clone size: NA; J gene: TRBJ2-1; CDR3 protein: CASSLGLAPGYNEQFF; CDR3 DNA: TGCGCCAGCAGCTTGGGGCTAGCCCCTGGGTACAATGAGCAGTTCTTC
D gene: TRBD1; V gene: TRBV2; clone size: NA; J gene: TRBJ2-5; CDR3 protein: CASILRDRGRETQYF; CDR3 DNA: TGTGCCAGCATCCTCCGGGACAGGGGGCGAGAGACCCAGTACTTC
D gene: NA; V gene: TRBV19; clone size: once; J gene: TRBJ1-1; CDR3 protein: CASSIGQNLFMNTEAFF; CDR3 DNA: TGTGCCAGTAGTATAGGGCAGAACCTGTTTATGAACACTGAAGCTTTCTTT
D gene: NA; V gene: TRBV29-1; clone size: NA; J gene: TRBJ1-1; CDR3 protein: CSVYFTEAFF; CDR3 DNA: TGCAGCGTTTATTTTACTGAAGCTTTCTTT
D gene: TRBD2; V gene: TRBV10-1; clone size: NA; J gene: TRBJ2-3; CDR3 protein: CASSESKLAGGRDTQYF; CDR3 DNA: TGCGCCAGCAGTGAGTCGAAACTAGCGGGGGGGAGAGATACGCAGTATTTT
D gene: NA; V gene: TRBV4-1; clone size: NA; J gene: TRBJ1-1; CDR3 protein: CASSRHSTEAFF; CDR3 DNA: TGCGCCAGCAGCAGACACAGCACTGAAGCTTTCTTT
D gene: NA; V gene: TRBV27; clone size: NA; J gene: TRBJ2-3; CDR3 protein: CASSLDFPGTDTQYF; CDR3 DNA: TGTGCCAGCAGTTTAGACTTTCCGGGCACAGATACGCAGTATTTT
D gene: TRBD1; V gene: TRBV7-9; clone size: NA; J gene: TRBJ1-1; CDR3 protein: CASYSTDRGWGTEAFF; CDR3 DNA: TGTGCCAGCTACAGCACGGACAGGGGTTGGGGCACTGAAGCTTTCTTT
D gene: NA; V gene: TRBV6-5; clone size: NA; J gene: TRBJ2-7; CDR3 protein: CASSFGTTEQYF; CDR3 DNA: TGTGCCAGCAGTTTCGGGACAACCGAGCAGTACTTC
D gene: NA; V gene: TRBV24-1; clone size: NA; J gene: TRBJ1-1; CDR3 protein: CATSESGAIKGEAFF; CDR3 DNA: TGTGCCACCAGTGAATCCGGAGCCATCAAAGGTGAAGCTTTCTTT
D gene: TRBD1; V gene: TRBV7-9; clone size: once; J gene: TRBJ1-2; CDR3 protein: CASSLRGQNPYGYTF; CDR3 DNA: TGTGCCAGCAGCTTACGGGGACAGAATCCATATGGCTACACCTTC
D gene: TRBD2; V gene: TRBV20-1; clone size: NA; J gene: TRBJ2-3; CDR3 protein: CSASRSSGSITDTQYF; CDR3 DNA: TGCAGTGCTAGTAGGTCTAGCGGGAGTATCACAGATACGCAGTATTTT
D gene: NA; V gene: TRBV5-4; clone size: NA; J gene: TRBJ2-1; CDR3 protein: CASSPEVAEGGYEQFF; CDR3 DNA: TGTGCCAGCAGCCCCGAAGTAGCGGAAGGGGGCTATGAGCAGTTCTTC
D gene: NA; V gene: TRBV7-9; clone size: NA; J gene: TRBJ1-1; CDR3 protein: CASSLATGMNTEAFF; CDR3 DNA: TGTGCCAGCAGCTTAGCAACGGGAATGAACACTGAAGCTTTCTTT
D gene: TRBD1; V gene: TRBV30; clone size: NA; J gene: TRBJ1-2; CDR3 protein: CAWSARRDRGGYGYTF; CDR3 DNA: TGTGCCTGGAGTGCACGTCGGGACAGGGGAGGCTATGGCTACACCTTC
D gene: TRBD1; V gene: TRBV7-2; clone size: NA; J gene: TRBJ1-1; CDR3 protein: CASSLARGQGVKAFF; CDR3 DNA: TGTGCCAGCAGCTTAGCACGGGGACAGGGGGTAAAAGCTTTCTTT
D gene: NA; V gene: TRBV2; clone size: NA; J gene: TRBJ2-2; CDR3 protein: CASSEVRGNTGELFF; CDR3 DNA: TGTGCCAGCAGTGAAGTCAGGGGAAACACCGGGGAGCTGTTTTTT
D gene: TRBD1; V gene: TRBV6-5; clone size: NA; J gene: TRBJ1-2; CDR3 protein: CASTPGTVLYGYTF; CDR3 DNA: TGTGCCAGCACCCCCGGGACAGTCTTATATGGCTACACCTTC
D gene: TRBD1; V gene: TRBV20-1; clone size: NA; J gene: TRBJ1-2; CDR3 protein: CSASPTGAGGYTF; CDR3 DNA: TGCAGTGCTAGTCCGACAGGGGCGGGTGGCTACACCTTC
D gene: TRBD1; V gene: TRBV15; clone size: many; J gene: TRBJ2-7; CDR3 protein: CATSRKDRASSYEQYF; CDR3 DNA: TGTGCCACCAGCAGGAAAGACAGGGCGAGCTCCTACGAGCAGTACTTC
D gene: TRBD1; V gene: TRBV28; clone size: NA; J gene: TRBJ1-2; CDR3 protein: CASSTGGQGGYGYTF; CDR3 DNA: TGTGCCAGCAGTACCGGGGGACAGGGAGGCTATGGCTACACCTTC
D gene: TRBD2; V gene: TRBV5-1; clone size: NA; J gene: TRBJ2-5; CDR3 protein: CASSLGLAGGQETQYF; CDR3 DNA: TGCGCCAGCAGCTTGGGGCTAGCGGGGGGACAAGAGACCCAGTACTTC
D gene: TRBD2; V gene: TRBV5-4; clone size: NA; J gene: TRBJ2-3; CDR3 protein: CASSPKRGGRGDTQYF; CDR3 DNA: TGTGCCAGCAGCCCAAAGCGGGGGGGCCGAGGAGATACGCAGTATTTT
D gene: NA; V gene: TRBV6-2/TRBV6-3; clone size: NA; J gene: TRBJ1-2; CDR3 protein: CASSYNWGANYGYTF; CDR3 DNA: TGTGCCAGCAGTTACAATTGGGGAGCTAACTATGGCTACACCTTC
D gene: TRBD1; V gene: TRBV5-6; clone size: NA; J gene: TRBJ1-5; CDR3 protein: CASSPGQNRQQPQHF; CDR3 DNA: TGTGCCAGCAGCCCGGGACAGAACCGCCAACAGCCCCAGCATTTT
D gene: NA; V gene: TRBV2; clone size: once; J gene: TRBJ1-5; CDR3 protein: CASSEQRSNQPQHF; CDR3 DNA: TGTGCCAGCAGTGAACAGAGGAGCAATCAGCCCCAGCATTTT
D gene: NA; V gene: TRBV28; clone size: NA; J gene: TRBJ1-2; CDR3 protein: CASSLNSGWFQLIYGYTF; CDR3 DNA: TGTGCCAGCAGTTTAAACAGTGGGTGGTTCCAGCTAATTTATGGCTACACCTTC
D gene: NA; V gene: TRBV7-3; clone size: few; J gene: TRBJ2-1; CDR3 protein: CASSLGLAFDEQFF; CDR3 DNA: TGTGCCAGCAGCTTAGGGTTAGCATTCGATGAGCAGTTCTTC
D gene: NA; V gene: TRBV24-1; clone size: NA; J gene: TRBJ1-2; CDR3 protein: CATSDARRAYNYGYTF; CDR3 DNA: TGTGCCACCAGTGACGCCAGGAGGGCTTATAACTATGGCTACACCTTC
D gene: NA; V gene: TRBV7-7; clone size: NA; J gene: TRBJ2-3; CDR3 protein: CASSPSAEGRGTDTQYF; CDR3 DNA: TGTGCTAGCAGCCCCTCAGCGGAAGGAAGGGGCACAGATACGCAGTATTTT
D gene: TRBD2; V gene: TRBV19; clone size: NA; J gene: TRBJ2-2; CDR3 protein: CASTWTSSLGELFF; CDR3 DNA: TGTGCCAGTACGTGGACTAGTTCACTTGGGGAGCTGTTTTTT
D gene: NA; V gene: TRBV11-2; clone size: NA; J gene: TRBJ2-7; CDR3 protein: CASSPGQITYEQYF; CDR3 DNA: TGTGCCAGCAGCCCAGGACAGATAACCTACGAGCAGTACTTC
D gene: NA; V gene: TRBV21-1; clone size: NA; J gene: TRBJ1-5; CDR3 protein: CASSKGPPGDRLSNQPQHF; CDR3 DNA: TGTGCCAGCAGCAAGGGACCCCCAGGGGATCGACTTAGCAATCAGCCCCAGCATTTT
D gene: TRBD2; V gene: TRBV27; clone size: NA; J gene: TRBJ2-5; CDR3 protein: CASSPLAGGPGETQYF; CDR3 DNA: TGTGCCAGCAGTCCTTTAGCGGGAGGGCCAGGGGAGACCCAGTACTTC
D gene: TRBD1; V gene: TRBV7-7; clone size: few; J gene: TRBJ2-2; CDR3 protein: CASSFSVTGVRGELFF; CDR3 DNA: TGTGCTAGCAGCTTTTCGGTGACAGGGGTCCGCGGGGAGCTGTTTTTT
D gene: NA; V gene: TRBV19; clone size: NA; J gene: TRBJ1-5; CDR3 protein: CASSIASYSNQPQHF; CDR3 DNA: TGTGCCAGTAGTATAGCATCCTATAGCAATCAGCCCCAGCATTTT
D gene: NA; V gene: TRBV5-1; clone size: NA; J gene: TRBJ1-5; CDR3 protein: CASSLASGDQPQHF; CDR3 DNA: TGCGCCAGCAGCTTGGCCAGCGGGGATCAGCCCCAGCATTTT
D gene: NA; V gene: TRBV18; clone size: NA; J gene: TRBJ1-1; CDR3 protein: CASSPLGGTEAFF; CDR3 DNA: TGTGCCAGCTCACCACTGGGGGGGACTGAAGCTTTCTTT
D gene: NA; V gene: TRBV14; clone size: NA; J gene: TRBJ1-1; CDR3 protein: CASSQALSPNTEAFF; CDR3 DNA: TGTGCCAGCAGCCAAGCACTGAGCCCGAACACTGAAGCTTTCTTT
D gene: TRBD2; V gene: TRBV6-2/TRBV6-3; clone size: NA; J gene: TRBJ2-1; CDR3 protein: CASSYYGLAAYNEQFF; CDR3 DNA: TGTGCCAGCAGTTACTATGGACTAGCGGCCTACAATGAGCAGTTCTTC
D gene: TRBD1; V gene: TRBV2; clone size: NA; J gene: TRBJ1-6; CDR3 protein: CASLDRDRGRSPLHF; CDR3 DNA: TGTGCCTCCCTAGACCGGGACAGGGGTCGTTCACCCCTCCACTTT
D gene: TRBD1; V gene: TRBV23-1; clone size: NA; J gene: TRBJ2-4; CDR3 protein: CAVQGAVKNIQYF; CDR3 DNA: TGCGCCGTACAGGGGGCGGTCAAAAACATTCAGTACTTC